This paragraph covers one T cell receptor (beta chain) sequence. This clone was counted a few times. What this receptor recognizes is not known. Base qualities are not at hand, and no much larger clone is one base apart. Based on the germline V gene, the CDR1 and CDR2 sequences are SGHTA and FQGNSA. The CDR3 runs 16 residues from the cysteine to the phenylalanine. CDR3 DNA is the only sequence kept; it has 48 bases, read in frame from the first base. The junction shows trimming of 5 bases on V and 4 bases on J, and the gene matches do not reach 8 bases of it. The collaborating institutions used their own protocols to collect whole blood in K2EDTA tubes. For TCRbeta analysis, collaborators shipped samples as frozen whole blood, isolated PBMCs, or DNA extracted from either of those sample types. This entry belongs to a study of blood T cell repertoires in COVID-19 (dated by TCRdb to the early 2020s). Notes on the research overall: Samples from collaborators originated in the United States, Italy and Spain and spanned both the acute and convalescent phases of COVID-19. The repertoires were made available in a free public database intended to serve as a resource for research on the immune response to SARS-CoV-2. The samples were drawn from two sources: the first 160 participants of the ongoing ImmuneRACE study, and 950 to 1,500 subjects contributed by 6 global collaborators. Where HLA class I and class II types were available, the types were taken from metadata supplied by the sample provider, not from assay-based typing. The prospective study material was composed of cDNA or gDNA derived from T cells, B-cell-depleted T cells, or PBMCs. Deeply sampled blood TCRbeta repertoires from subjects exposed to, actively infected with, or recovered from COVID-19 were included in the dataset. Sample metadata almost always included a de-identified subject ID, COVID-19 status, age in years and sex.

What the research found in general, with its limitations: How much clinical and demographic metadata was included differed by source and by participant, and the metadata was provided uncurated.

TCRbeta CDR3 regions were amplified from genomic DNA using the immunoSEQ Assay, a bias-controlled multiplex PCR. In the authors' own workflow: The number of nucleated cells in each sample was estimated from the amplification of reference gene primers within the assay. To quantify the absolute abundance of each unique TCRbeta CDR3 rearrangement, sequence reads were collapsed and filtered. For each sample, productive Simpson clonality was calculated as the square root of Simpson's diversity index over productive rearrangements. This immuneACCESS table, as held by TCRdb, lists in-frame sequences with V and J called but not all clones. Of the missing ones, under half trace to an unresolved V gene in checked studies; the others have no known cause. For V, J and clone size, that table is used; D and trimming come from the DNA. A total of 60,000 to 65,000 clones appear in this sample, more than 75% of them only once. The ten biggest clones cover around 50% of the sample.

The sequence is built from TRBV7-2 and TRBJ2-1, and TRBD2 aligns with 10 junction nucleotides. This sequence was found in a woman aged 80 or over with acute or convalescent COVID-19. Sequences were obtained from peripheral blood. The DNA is TGTGCCAGCAGCCCCCATCCACTAGCGGGGTACAATGAGCAGTTCTTC. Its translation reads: CASSPHPLAGYNEQFF.